One TCR beta chain is described in this entry. This clonotype has only one observation. What antigen it recognizes has not been identified. Base qualities are not at hand, and no much larger clone is one base apart. A single read offers scant evidence. After removal of 11 bases from V and 0 bases from J, the junction retains 23 bases not matched to a gene. The CDR3, cysteine through phenylalanine, is 19 amino acids long. The DNA shown is the 57-base CDR3, in frame from base 1. The germline V gene provides CDR1 LGHNA and CDR2 YSLEER. Libraries of naive CD8 T cells were built from about 21,000 to 970,000 sorted cells, with 10%, 30% or 50% of the purified RNA used. Naive CD8 T cells, defined as CD8+CD4-CCR7+CD45RA+, were FACS-sorted into RLT Plus buffer on a BD FACSAria II. To test detection sensitivity, Jurkat RNA equal to about nine TCR copies was added to samples of about 19,000-1,100,000 naive CD8 T cells. Enrichment of CD8 T cells was performed with RosetteSep CD8+ T Cell Enrichment Cocktail and Ficoll-Paque, after which ACK red cell lysis was carried out.

Library preparation used PCR. Sequencing instrument: NextSeq 500. Bulk TCR libraries were made following a previously described method, with the TCR primers given in Table S5. Total RNA was purified with the Qiagen AllPrep DNA/RNA kit. Before analysis, reads from multiple sequencing runs of the same library were pooled. Under the source paper's analysis protocol: Only reads with exact TCR constant sequence were kept, trimmed to 150 nt, and grouped by their 12-nt molecular barcodes. Within each barcode group, reads were sub-clustered at a 15% Levenshtein threshold, and quality-weighted consensus sequences were built per RNA molecule. Non-functional sequences were discarded, and so were lower-count sequences lying one edit away from another sequence. Barcode sub-clusters with fewer than 20% of the maximum read count were removed, based on fitting two negative binomial distributions. The raw public reads went through TCRdb reprocessing: fastp at Q25, MiXCR clone calling, in-frame beta chains kept. Rows with a matching CDR3 protein are joined into one entry that keeps the most common DNA and genes. TCRdb, rather than the study authors, made the V and J calls. This sample lists under 350,000 distinct CDR3 sequences; 24% were detected once. The ten largest clones capture 0.65% to 0.75% of the sample.

This sample was included in a study of molecular identifiers for immune sequencing clone quantification (dated by TCRdb to the late 2010s). General notes on the study: In a replicate experiment, RNA from approximately 22,000 or 94,000 naive CD8 T cells was split into five aliquots, four of which were sequenced. The study was a methods study using CD8 T cells to benchmark molecular-identifier clustering-based TCR repertoire sequencing (MIDCIRS) and TCR RNA copy counting.

General conclusions and limits of the study: The naive libraries included spiked-in Jurkat TCR RNA (around 9 copies' worth), and this Jurkat TCR RNA is not part of the donor repertoire. A single cell's worth of spiked-in Jurkat TCR RNA was reported detectable even among about a million naive CD8 T cells. When barcode sub-clustering was not used, chimeric consensus sequences inflated TCR diversity, with chimeras reaching as high as 47%. Modeling indicated about 3.1 TCR RNA copies recovered per cell, compared with about ten by digital PCR, which implies a capture efficiency of 25% to 35%. Highly expanded clone sizes could be underestimated because identical TCR molecules may share a barcode. In CMV-specific effector cells, clones with more than 20 RNA copies accounted for over 97% of molecules, whereas in naive cells such clones accounted for under 1%.

Sequencing used naive CD8+ T cells from blood, with Jurkat cell RNA spiked in. Interpreted using the paper, the cell subset or site label stands for: FACS-sorted CD8+CD4-CCR7+CD45RA+ naive T cells. Recombination connected TRBV4-3 to TRBJ2-3; 7 middle bases align to TRBD1. The clonotype was recovered from a human donor in good health. Some libraries in this study had Jurkat cell RNA spiked in. The CDR3 has the sequence CAGRHLSRVGGSSTDTQYF. At the DNA level, the sequence is TGCGCCGGCCGCCATCTCTCCCGGGTAGGGGGCTCTAGCACAGATACGCAGTATTTT.